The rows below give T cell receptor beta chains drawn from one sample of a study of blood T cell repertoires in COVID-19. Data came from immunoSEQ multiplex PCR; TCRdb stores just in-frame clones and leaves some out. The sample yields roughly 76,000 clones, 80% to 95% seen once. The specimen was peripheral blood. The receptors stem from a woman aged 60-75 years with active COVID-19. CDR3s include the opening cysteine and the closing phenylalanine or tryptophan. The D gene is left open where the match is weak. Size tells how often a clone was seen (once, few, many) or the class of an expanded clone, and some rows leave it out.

CASSPRWGGSTDTQYF | TGTGCCAGCAGCCCACGGTGGGGGGGGAGCACAGATACGCAGTATTTT | TRBJ2-3 | TRBD2 | TRBV7-2 | .
CASSYQDSNQPQHF | TGTGCCAGCAGTTACCAGGATAGCAATCAGCCCCAGCATTTT | TRBJ1-5 | . | TRBV28 | .
CASWRLGYTEAFF | TGTGCCAGCTGGAGGTTGGGCTACACTGAAGCTTTCTTT | TRBJ1-1 | . | TRBV7-9 | .
CASRGGGSSYEQYF | TGTGCCAGCAGGGGGGGAGGGAGCTCCTACGAGCAGTACTTC | TRBJ2-7 | TRBD2 | TRBV28 | .
CASSLVGTDYEQYF | TGTGCCAGCAGTTTAGTTGGGACAGACTACGAGCAGTACTTC | TRBJ2-7 | TRBD1 | TRBV27 | .
CASSYGASSYNEQFF | TGTGCCAGCAGTTACGGGGCGAGCTCCTACAATGAGCAGTTCTTC | TRBJ2-1 | . | TRBV6-5 | once
CASSSSGQGGDEKLFF | TGCGCCAGCAGCTCCTCAGGACAGGGTGGGGATGAAAAACTGTTTTTT | TRBJ1-4 | TRBD1 | TRBV5-1 | .
CASSRGGGRVGTGELFF | TGTGCCAGCAGCCGGGGCGGGGGGAGAGTCGGCACCGGGGAGCTGTTTTTT | TRBJ2-2 | TRBD2 | TRBV11-2 | .
CASSLDRGVYGYTF | TGTGCCAGCAGCCTGGACAGGGGTGTCTATGGCTACACCTTC | TRBJ1-2 | TRBD1 | TRBV7-9 | once
CASSRVSGRATYNEQFF | TGTGCCAGCAGTCGCGTGAGCGGGAGGGCCACCTACAATGAGCAGTTCTTC | TRBJ2-1 | TRBD2 | TRBV28 | .
CATSDTPGQGTNIQYF | TGTGCCACCAGTGATACTCCTGGACAGGGGACAAACATTCAGTACTTC | TRBJ2-4 | TRBD1 | TRBV24-1 | .
CASSLFQGNEQFF | TGTGCCAGCAGTTTGTTCCAGGGAAATGAGCAGTTCTTC | TRBJ2-1 | . | TRBV6-5 | .
CAISDARNTEAFF | TGTGCCATCAGTGACGCGAGGAACACTGAAGCTTTCTTT | TRBJ1-1 | . | TRBV10-3 | .
CASSLASSGLYNEQFF | TGTGCCAGCAGCTTAGCGTCTAGCGGGTTATACAATGAGCAGTTCTTC | TRBJ2-1 | TRBD2 | TRBV11-2 | .
CASSQSHLAGNTIYF | TGTGCCAGCAGCCAGTCCCATCTAGCCGGAAACACCATATATTTT | TRBJ1-3 | . | TRBV3-1/TRBV3-2 | .
CASSESLGGLGNQPQHF | TGCGCCAGCAGTGAGTCTTTAGGGGGCTTAGGCAATCAGCCCCAGCATTTT | TRBJ1-5 | TRBD1 | TRBV10-2 | .